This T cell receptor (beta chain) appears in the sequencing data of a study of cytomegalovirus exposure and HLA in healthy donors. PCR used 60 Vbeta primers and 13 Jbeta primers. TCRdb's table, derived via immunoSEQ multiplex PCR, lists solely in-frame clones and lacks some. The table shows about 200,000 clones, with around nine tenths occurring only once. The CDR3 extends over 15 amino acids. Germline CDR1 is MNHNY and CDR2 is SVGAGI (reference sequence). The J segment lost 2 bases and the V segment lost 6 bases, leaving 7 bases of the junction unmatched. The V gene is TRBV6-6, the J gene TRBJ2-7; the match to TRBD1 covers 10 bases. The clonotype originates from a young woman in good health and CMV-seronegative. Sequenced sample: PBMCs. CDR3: CASRHRDRGTYEQYF. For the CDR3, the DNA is TGTGCCAGCAGGCACCGGGACAGGGGTACCTACGAGCAGTACTTC.